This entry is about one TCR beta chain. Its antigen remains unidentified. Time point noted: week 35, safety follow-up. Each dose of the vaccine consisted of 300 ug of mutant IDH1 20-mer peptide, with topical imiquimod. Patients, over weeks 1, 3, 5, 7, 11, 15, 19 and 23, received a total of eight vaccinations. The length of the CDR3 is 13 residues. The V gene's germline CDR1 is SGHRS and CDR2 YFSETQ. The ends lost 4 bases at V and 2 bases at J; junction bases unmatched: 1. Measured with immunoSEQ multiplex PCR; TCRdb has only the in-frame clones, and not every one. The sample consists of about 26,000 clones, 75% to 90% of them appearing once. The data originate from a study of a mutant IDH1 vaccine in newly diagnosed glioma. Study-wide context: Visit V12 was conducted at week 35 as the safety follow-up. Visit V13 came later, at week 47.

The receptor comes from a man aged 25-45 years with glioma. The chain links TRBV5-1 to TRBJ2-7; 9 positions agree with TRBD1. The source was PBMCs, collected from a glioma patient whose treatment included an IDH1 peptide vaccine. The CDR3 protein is CASSRTGAYEQYF. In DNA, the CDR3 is TGCGCCAGCAGCCGGACAGGGGCCTACGAGCAGTACTTC.